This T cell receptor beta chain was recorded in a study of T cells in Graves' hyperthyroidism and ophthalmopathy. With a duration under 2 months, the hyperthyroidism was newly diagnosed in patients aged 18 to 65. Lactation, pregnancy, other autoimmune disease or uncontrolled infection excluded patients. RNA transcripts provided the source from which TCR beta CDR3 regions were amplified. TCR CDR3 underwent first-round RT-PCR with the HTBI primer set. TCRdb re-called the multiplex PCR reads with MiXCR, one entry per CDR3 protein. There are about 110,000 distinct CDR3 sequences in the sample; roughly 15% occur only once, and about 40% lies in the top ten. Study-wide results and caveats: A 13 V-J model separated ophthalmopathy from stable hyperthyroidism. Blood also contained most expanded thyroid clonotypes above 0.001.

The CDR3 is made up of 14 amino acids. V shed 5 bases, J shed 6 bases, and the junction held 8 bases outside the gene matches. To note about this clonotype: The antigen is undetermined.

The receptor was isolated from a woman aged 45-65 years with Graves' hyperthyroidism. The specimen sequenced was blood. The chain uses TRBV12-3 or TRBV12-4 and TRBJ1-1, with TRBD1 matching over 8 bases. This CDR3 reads CASSVRQGTSEAFF. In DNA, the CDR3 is TGTGCCAGCAGTGTTAGACAGGGGACGTCTGAAGCTTTCTTT.